This record looks at one T cell receptor (beta chain) sequence and its context. Its antigen is as yet unknown. The PCR had 60 Vbeta and 13 Jbeta primers. The data were produced by immunoSEQ multiplex PCR, yet TCRdb's version contains in-frame clones alone and is incomplete. The top ten clones hold roughly 1.6% of a sample with some 160,000 clones, around 80% of them seen once. V was clipped by 6 bases and J by 0 bases; unmatched bases: 8. The CDR3 runs to 16 residues. Germline lookup yields CDR1 MDHEN and CDR2 SYDVKM. The data were obtained in a study of cytomegalovirus exposure and HLA in healthy donors. Study at large: Within the Caucasian-associated ancestry cluster were about 81% of the approximately 370 genotyped donors.

Study results and limitations: A reported reduction in N-insertions relative to the roughly 610-donor mean was seen in an Asian-associated ancestry cluster in a later analysis. About 87% or about 30% of the time was how often most TCR beta V segments were productive, according to an earlier analysis.

Source material: PBMCs. This chain connects TRBV28 to TRBJ2-3; 8 bases align to TRBD2. This sequence was found in a man aged 35-49 years in good health and CMV-seronegative. Here the CDR3 reads CASSPRWTSSTDTQYF. The CDR3 DNA is TGTGCCAGCAGCCCCCGCTGGACTAGCAGCACAGATACGCAGTATTTT.